These 25 T cell receptor beta chains originate from one sample sequenced in a study of cytomegalovirus exposure and HLA in healthy donors. Sequencing used immunoSEQ multiplex PCR; TCRdb keeps in-frame clones, though not all of them. The table lists 97,000 or so clones, 85% to 95% of them singletons. Material for sequencing was PBMCs. The receptors derive from a woman between 18 and 29 years old in good health and CMV-seronegative.

This clone was counted only a few times. The V call is TRBV11-2, the J call TRBJ2-5; D is perhaps TRBD2 (6 bases). Trimming cost V 3 bases and J 9 bases, with 14 bases left between them. Per germline, CDR1 SGHAT and CDR2 FQNNGV. The CDR3 runs to 13 residues. This chain's CDR3 is CASSLVGRMAQYF. CDR3 in DNA: TGTGCCAGCAGCTTGGTGGGGAGGATGGCCCAGTACTTC.

Here the CDR3 DNA reads TGTGCCAGCAGCCACCAACAGGGGGCCATCACTGAAGCTTTCTTT. This encodes CASSHQQGAITEAFF. This rearrangement joins TRBV9 to TRBJ1-1; TRBD1 matches at 9 bases. The V gene end was trimmed by 4 bases and the J gene end by 4 bases; junction bases not matched to a gene: 8. The CDR3 is 15 residues long. CDR1 SGDLS and CDR2 YYNGEE come from the germline V gene.

V gene TRBV5-6 combines with J gene TRBJ2-7; D is possibly TRBD1 (5 bases). Between the trimmed V and J ends, which lost 0 bases and 0 bases, there was a span of 10 bases. Germline loops: CDR1 SGHDT, CDR2 YYEEEE. The CDR3 has 15 amino acids. CDR3 DNA: TGTGCCAGCAGCTTGGAATGGGGCAGCTCCTACGAGCAGTACTTC. Its translation is CASSLEWGSSYEQYF.

The chain is built from TRBV7-8 and TRBJ2-7; D may be TRBD1 (6 bases). This CDR3 contains 14 residues. Germline lookup yields CDR1 SGHVS and CDR2 FQNEAQ. With 5 bases removed from V and 3 bases from J, the gap between germline ends came to 14 bases. The CDR3 DNA reads as TGTGCCAGCAGCCCGCGGTCACAGGGCTACGAGCAGTACTTC. It codes for CASSPRSQGYEQYF.

The chain carries TRBV13 and TRBJ2-2; D might be TRBD1 (6 bases). This CDR3 spans 13 amino acids. CDR1 is PRHDT and CDR2 is FYEKMQ in the germline V gene (reference sequence). V shed 4 bases and J shed 4 bases, with 7 bases lying between them. CDR3: CASSWDTTGELFF. CDR3 DNA: TGTGCCAGCAGCTGGGACACCACCGGGGAGCTGTTTTTT.

This chain uses TRBV18 with TRBJ1-1; the D gene is possibly TRBD1 (6 bases). The CDR3 sequence is 16 residues long. Germline assignment: CDR1 KGHSH and CDR2 LQKENI. V lost 3 bases and J 2 bases, leaving 16 bases between the germline ends. Written as DNA, the CDR3 is TGTGCCAGCTCACCTAATCGTAACAGGGCAAACACTGAAGCTTTCTTT. This gives the protein CASSPNRNRANTEAFF. Drawing the rest from reference TRBV18 and TRBJ1-1, the complete variable domain is NAGVMQNPRHLVRRRGQEARLRCSPMKGHSHVYWYRQLPEEGLKFMVYLQKENIIDESGMPKERFSAEFPKEGPSILRIQQVVRGDSAAYFCASSPNRNRANTEAFFGQGTRLTVV.

This sequence joins TRBV11-3 and TRBJ2-7; D is uncertain. CDR3 size: 12 residues. The V end was cut by 0 bases, the J end by 4 bases, with 4 bases between. Germline V gene data show CDR1 as SGHNT and CDR2 as YENEEA. CDR3 protein: CASSLESYEQYF. CDR3 DNA: TGTGCCAGCAGCTTAGAGAGTTACGAGCAGTACTTC.

The CDR3 nucleotides are TGCGCCAGTCGGGGGGGGCGCCAGTATGGCTACACCTTC. Translating gives CASRGGRQYGYTF. The rearrangement uses TRBV10-1 and TRBJ1-2, with D possibly being TRBD1 (6 bases). The CDR3 loop spans 13 amino acids. Germline lookup yields CDR1 WNHNN and CDR2 SYGVQD (reference sequence). The V and J ends lost 9 bases and 5 bases respectively, with 16 bases between them.

The chain uses TRBV9 and TRBJ2-6; D uncertain. Looked up from germline, CDR1 is SGDLS and CDR2 is YYNGEE. V lost 1 base and J 10 bases, leaving 12 bases between the germline ends. This CDR3 has 14 amino acids. CDR3 bases: TGTGCCAGCAGCGTATCTACGACAACGAACGTCCTGACTTTC. This gives the protein CASSVSTTTNVLTF.

DNA for the CDR3: TGTGCCAGCAGCGTAATACAGGGGGCCATATCCTACGAGCAGTACTTC. It translates to CASSVIQGAISYEQYF. This sequence joins TRBV7-9 and TRBJ2-7, with 9 bases fitting TRBD1. CDR1 SEHNR and CDR2 FQNEAQ come from the germline V gene (reference sequence). There are 16 residues in the CDR3. The V segment lost 5 bases and the J segment 1 base; nucleotides outside the gene matches: 9.

This rearrangement joins TRBV30 to TRBJ1-2; D is uncertain. V was clipped by 4 bases and J by 8 bases, with 17 bases between them. Looked up from germline, CDR1 is GTSNPN and CDR2 is SVGIG (reference sequence). There are 13 residues in the CDR3. CDR3 region: CAWIAAEPLGYTF. DNA of the CDR3: TGTGCCTGGATTGCCGCCGAGCCTTTGGGCTACACCTTC.

The chain is built from TRBV13 and TRBJ2-1; 9 nucleotides align to TRBD2. Unmatched junction bases numbered 9, after V lost 6 bases and J lost 6 bases. This CDR3 has 15 residues. Germline CDR1 is PRHDT and CDR2 is FYEKMQ (reference sequence). The CDR3 spells CASRTGTSPANEQFF. CDR3 sequence (DNA): TGTGCCAGCAGAACCGGGACTAGCCCCGCCAATGAGCAGTTCTTC.

The V call is TRBV9, the J call TRBJ2-7; 9 nucleotides align to TRBD1. V lost 1 base, J lost 3 bases, and 8 bases stayed unmatched. Per the germline V gene, CDR1 is SGDLS and CDR2 is YYNGEE. The CDR3 has 16 amino acids. The CDR3 loop reads CASSVSNDRGSYEQYF. CDR3 nucleotides: TGTGCCAGCAGCGTATCAAACGACAGGGGGAGCTACGAGCAGTACTTC.

The chain carries TRBV9 and TRBJ1-5, with D uncertain. This CDR3 comprises 15 residues. The ends were cut back, 3 bases at V and 1 base at J, with 11 bases in the middle. Germline CDR1 SGDLS, CDR2 YYNGEE. CDR3 nucleotide sequence: TGTGCCAGCAGCGAGTGGGGAGGGAGCAATCAGCCCCAGCATTTT. It specifies CASSEWGGSNQPQHF.

This chain joins TRBV9 and TRBJ2-3; 9 bases map to TRBD1. There are 17 residues in the CDR3. V lost 4 bases and J lost 0; bases outside the gene matches: 9. Germline V lookup: CDR1 SGDLS, CDR2 YYNGEE. The CDR3 reads CASSFPRDRASTDTQYF. The DNA of the CDR3 is TGTGCCAGCAGCTTCCCACGGGACAGGGCTAGCACAGATACGCAGTATTTT.

This chain joins TRBV6-1 and TRBJ2-2; D possibly corresponds to TRBD1 (6 bases). In germline, CDR1 is MNHNS, CDR2 SASEGT. V was pared by 6 bases and J by 1 base, with 12 bases between. This CDR3 has 15 residues. CDR3 nucleotides: TGTGCCAGCAGCCCGGGGACACTGAACACCGGGGAGCTGTTTTTT. It translates to CASSPGTLNTGELFF.

V and J are TRBV7-9 and TRBJ1-2; tentative D call: TRBD1 (5 bases). CDR3 length equals 16 residues. V was shortened by 6 bases and J by 5 bases, with 22 bases between the two germline ends. Germline-derived CDR1 and CDR2 are SEHNR and FQNEAQ (reference sequence). The CDR3 spells CASRGTQRGEVYGYTF. CDR3 sequence (DNA): TGTGCCAGCAGGGGCACTCAGCGGGGGGAAGTTTATGGCTACACCTTC.

The CDR3 DNA is TGTGCCAGCTCACGGACAGTCAACACTGAAGCTTTCTTT. The encoded protein is CASSRTVNTEAFF. The V and J genes are TRBV18 and TRBJ1-1, with D perhaps matching TRBD1 (6 bases). The CDR3 covers 13 residues. The V gene's germline CDR1 is KGHSH and CDR2 LQKENI. V lost 4 bases to trimming and J lost 2 bases, with 8 bases between them.

The chain has TRBV5-1 and TRBJ1-2, with 7 positions matching TRBD1. V trimming: 4 bases; J trimming: 5 bases; junction bases outside the gene matches: 11. Germline CDR1 reads SGHRS; CDR2 reads YFSETQ. The CDR3 length is 15 residues. This CDR3 is CASSAALGQIYGYTF. DNA for the CDR3: TGCGCCAGCAGCGCAGCTTTGGGACAGATATATGGCTACACCTTC.

The CDR3 is CSGRANYGYTF. CDR3 coding DNA: TGCAGCGGGAGAGCTAACTATGGCTACACCTTC. This sequence joins TRBV20-1 and TRBJ1-2, with D unresolved. CDR1 is DFQATT, CDR2 SNEGSKA, per germline (reference sequence). The CDR3 totals 11 residues.

The V call is TRBV28, the J call TRBJ2-7; a possible D gene is TRBD1 (6 bases). Between the trimmed V and J ends, which lost 3 bases and 3 bases, there was a span of 12 bases. The CDR3 runs 14 residues. Germline CDR1 MDHEN, CDR2 SYDVKM. CDR3 protein: CASSLPGHSYEQYF. CDR3 nucleotide sequence: TGTGCCAGCAGTTTGCCGGGACATAGCTACGAGCAGTACTTC.

V is TRBV7-9 and J is TRBJ2-1; D unresolved. Germline V CDR1 and CDR2: SEHNR, FQNEAQ (reference sequence). The length of the CDR3 is 12 residues. Trimming stripped 1 base from V and 10 bases from J, with 8 bases between. This CDR3 reads CASSLGGWEQFF. For the CDR3, the DNA is TGTGCCAGCAGCTTAGGAGGTTGGGAGCAGTTCTTC.

This clone appeared a few times. This rearrangement joins TRBV30 to TRBJ2-2; 7 nucleotides align to TRBD2. Germline CDR1 reads GTSNPN; CDR2 reads SVGIG (reference sequence). Germline trimming cut 6 bases from V and 3 bases from J; bases unmatched to any gene: 7. CDR3 size: 14 residues. The DNA for the CDR3 is TGTGCCTGCAAGGGAAGCGGGGACACCGGGGAGCTGTTTTTT. Translated: CACKGSGDTGELFF.

This rearrangement joins TRBV18 to TRBJ2-7, with TRBD1 matching 9 bases. Losses at the gene ends were 8 bases for V and 2 bases for J; bases not matched to a gene: 7. The CDR3 extends over 14 amino acids. Germline V gene sequence: CDR1 KGHSH, CDR2 LQKENI. The chain's CDR3 is CASRGTGNTYEQYF. The CDR3 region has the DNA TGTGCCAGCCGAGGGACAGGGAATACCTACGAGCAGTACTTC. Variable domain in full (rest from reference TRBV18 and TRBJ2-7): NAGVMQNPRHLVRRRGQEARLRCSPMKGHSHVYWYRQLPEEGLKFMVYLQKENIIDESGMPKERFSAEFPKEGPSILRIQQVVRGDSAAYFCASRGTGNTYEQYFGPGTRLTVT.

CDR3 sequence reads: CASGLELRMNTEAFF. In nucleotides, the CDR3 is TGTGCTAGTGGTTTGGAACTACGGATGAACACTGAAGCTTTCTTT. J is TRBJ1-1 and V is TRBV12-5; D remains unclear. Trimming cost V 1 base and J 0 bases, with 9 bases left between them. Germline CDR1 LGHNT, CDR2 FRNRAP. The CDR3 sequence is 15 residues long.